The source of this T cell receptor (beta chain) is a study of blood T cell repertoires in COVID-19. The method was immunoSEQ multiplex PCR; TCRdb's version includes in-frame clones alone and lacks a portion of them. The sample contains 180,000 or so clones, approximately 88% of which appear only once. V was shortened by 4 bases and J by 5 bases, with 20 bases between the two germline ends. The CDR3 has 16 amino acids. Per the germline V gene, CDR1 is MDHEN and CDR2 is SYDVKM. The sequence was collected from a woman aged 25 to 39 with acute or convalescent COVID-19. Material for sequencing was peripheral blood. The V call is TRBV28, the J call TRBJ2-5, with a tentative D call TRBD2 (6 bases). CDR3 bases: TGTGCCAGCAGTTCCTGGAGCGGTAGGAGCGGGGAGACCCAGTACTTC. This sequence encodes CASSSWSGRSGETQYF.